This T cell receptor (beta chain) was observed in a study of graft-versus-host responses after intestinal transplantation. Background on the study: Grafts were multivisceral, liver-intestinal, or isolated intestinal. Induction using anti-thymocyte globulin, followed by tacrolimus and steroids for roughly 3 years, was given to all recipients. Study-level findings and limits: Declining HvG levels early post-transplant were linked to peak circulating GvH clone levels. Some patients had graft-donor T cell macrochimerism, and their allografts showed high graft-versus-host to host-versus-graft clonal ratios.

The data were produced by immunoSEQ multiplex PCR, yet TCRdb's version contains in-frame clones alone and is incomplete. The table lists around 70,000 clones, roughly 90% of them singletons. J lost 5 bases, V lost 7 bases, and 7 bases had no gene match. Germline V gene sequence: CDR1 MNHNY, CDR2 SVGAGI (reference sequence). The CDR3 length is 13 residues. A note on this clone: Its antigen remains unidentified.

The TCR originated in a human donor who received an intestinal transplant. The gene calls are TRBV6-6 and TRBJ2-5, with 7 bases identical to TRBD1. The source material was unstimulated CD8+ T cells sorted from spleen or lymph node cells, sampled before intestinal transplant. The CDR3 here is CASTTGVLETQYF. The CDR3 nucleotides are TGTGCCAGCACTACAGGGGTCTTGGAGACCCAGTACTTC.